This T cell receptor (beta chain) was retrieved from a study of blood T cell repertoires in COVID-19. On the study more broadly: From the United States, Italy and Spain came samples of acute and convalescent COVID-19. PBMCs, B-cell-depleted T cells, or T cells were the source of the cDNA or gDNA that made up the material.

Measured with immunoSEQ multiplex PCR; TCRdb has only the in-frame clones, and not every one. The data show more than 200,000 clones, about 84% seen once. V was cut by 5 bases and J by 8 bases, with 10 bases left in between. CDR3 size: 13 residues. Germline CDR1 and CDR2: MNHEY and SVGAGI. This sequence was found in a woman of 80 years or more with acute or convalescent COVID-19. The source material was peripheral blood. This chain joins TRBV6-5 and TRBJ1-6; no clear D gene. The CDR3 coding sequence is TGTGCCAGCAGTCCCTACCGCGATTCACCCCTCCACTTT. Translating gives CASSPYRDSPLHF.